This paragraph covers one T cell receptor (beta chain) sequence. Its antigen is undetermined. The germline V gene has CDR1 SQVTM and CDR2 ANQGSEA. The CDR3 has 13 amino acids. V lost 5 bases and J lost 2; bases outside the gene matches: 5. PCR amplification relied on 60 Vbeta primers (plus 13 Jbeta primers). TCRdb's copy holds only in-frame clones and misses some; the assay was immunoSEQ multiplex PCR. The sample table includes about 130,000 clones. This sample was included in a study of cytomegalovirus exposure and HLA in healthy donors. Overall study results and limits: Researchers counted about 150 TCR beta chains as cytomegalovirus-associated. Most CMV-associated TCR beta chains appeared HLA-restricted in a later analysis. It was assumed in the presence/absence analyses that sequencing depth was roughly uniform across donors.

The sequence came from a woman in her forties in good health and CMV-seronegative. Specimen: PBMCs. This chain connects TRBV29-1 to TRBJ1-1, with 7 positions matching TRBD1. CDR3 amino acids: CSVPGQFNTEAFF. The DNA for the CDR3 is TGCAGCGTTCCGGGACAGTTCAACACTGAAGCTTTCTTT.